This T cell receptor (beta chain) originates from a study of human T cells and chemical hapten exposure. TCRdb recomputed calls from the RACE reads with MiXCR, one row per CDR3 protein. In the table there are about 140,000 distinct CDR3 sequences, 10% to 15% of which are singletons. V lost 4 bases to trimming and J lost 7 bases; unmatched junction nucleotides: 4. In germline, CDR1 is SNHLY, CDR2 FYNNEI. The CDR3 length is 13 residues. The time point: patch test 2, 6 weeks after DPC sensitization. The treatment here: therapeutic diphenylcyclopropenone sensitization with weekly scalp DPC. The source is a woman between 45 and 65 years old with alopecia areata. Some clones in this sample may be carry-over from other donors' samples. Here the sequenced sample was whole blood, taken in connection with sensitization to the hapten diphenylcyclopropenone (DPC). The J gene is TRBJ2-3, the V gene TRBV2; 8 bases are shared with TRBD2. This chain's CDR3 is CASSVQRENTQYF. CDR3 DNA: TGTGCCAGCAGTGTACAGCGGGAGAATACGCAGTATTTT.